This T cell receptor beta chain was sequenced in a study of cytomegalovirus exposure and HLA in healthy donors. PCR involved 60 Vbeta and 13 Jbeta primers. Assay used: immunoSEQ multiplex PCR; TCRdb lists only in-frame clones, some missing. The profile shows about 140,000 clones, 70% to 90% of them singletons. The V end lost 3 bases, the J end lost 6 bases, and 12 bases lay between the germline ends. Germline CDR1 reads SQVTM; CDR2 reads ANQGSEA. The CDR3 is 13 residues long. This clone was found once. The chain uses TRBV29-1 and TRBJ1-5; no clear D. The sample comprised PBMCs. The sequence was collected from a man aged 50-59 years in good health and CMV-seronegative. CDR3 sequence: CSVEAGLGQPQHF. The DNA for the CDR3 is TGCAGCGTTGAGGCGGGTCTCGGTCAGCCCCAGCATTTT.